Listed below are T cell receptor beta chains from one sample, sequenced in a study of shared clonotypes between healthy human individuals. This table comes from immunoSEQ multiplex PCR, and its TCRdb copy is limited to in-frame clones, with some not included. The table shows about half a million clones, with about 84% occurring only once. Source material: PBMCs. Receptors were obtained from a woman in her thirties or forties in good health. Some clones in this sample may be carry-over from other donors' samples. Each CDR3 is given with its conserved first and last residue. D genes are given only for firm matches. Clone size appears in some rows only: once, few, many, or a class for an expanded clone.

V	J	D	size	DNA	CDR3
TRBV30	TRBJ2-3	TRBD2	.	TGTGCCTGGAGCCGGACTAGCGCGGCAGATACGCAGTATTTT	CAWSRTSAADTQYF
TRBV11-3	TRBJ2-3	.	.	TGTGCCAGCAGCTTAGGGGGGAGTGAAACAGATACGCAGTATTTT	CASSLGGSETDTQYF
TRBV29-1	TRBJ1-1	.	few	TGCAGCGGGAATCAGGGCAAGGACACTGAAGCTTTCTTT	CSGNQGKDTEAFF
TRBV2	TRBJ2-3	TRBD2	.	TGTGCCAGCAGGGCGGGAGGGTATAGGACAGATACGCAGTATTTT	CASRAGGYRTDTQYF
TRBV7-9	TRBJ1-1	.	few	TGTGCCAGCAGCTTGGCCCCGGGGGAGAAGGGCACTGAAGCTTTCTTT	CASSLAPGEKGTEAFF
TRBV28	TRBJ1-3	TRBD1	.	TGTGCCAGCACGCACGGGGACAGGGCTAGAAACACCATATATTTT	CASTHGDRARNTIYF
TRBV7-3	TRBJ2-1	TRBD2	.	TGTGCCAGCAGCTTACGGCTAGCGGGGTCCTACAATGAGCAGTTCTTC	CASSLRLAGSYNEQFF
TRBV19	TRBJ1-2	.	.	TGTGCCAGTAGTATATCTTTAGCCTCCCCCGTCTATGGCTACACCTTC	CASSISLASPVYGYTF
TRBV5-1	TRBJ2-7	TRBD2	once	TGCGCCAGCAGCATCGGGGGGCTTAGCGGGAGGGAGAACTACGAGCAGTACTTC	CASSIGGLSGRENYEQYF
TRBV7-2	TRBJ2-7	TRBD2	once	TGTGCCAGCAGCTCGGGACTAACGGGGGAGCAGTACTTC	CASSSGLTGEQYF
TRBV19	TRBJ2-7	.	.	TGTGCCAGCGCCCTTGGACAATGGGAAGAGCAGTACTTC	CASALGQWEEQYF
TRBV18	TRBJ1-2	.	.	TGTGCCAGCTCAGTGGCGTCGGGACTAAACTATGGCTACACCTTC	CASSVASGLNYGYTF
TRBV10-3	TRBJ2-7	TRBD2	.	TGTGCCATCAGTGTGGGGAGGTCGCTAGCGGGCTCCTACGAGCAGTACTTC	CAISVGRSLAGSYEQYF
TRBV15	TRBJ1-4	TRBD1	.	TGTGCCACCAGCAGAGAGTTCTACAGGGGGCGAACTAATGAAAAACTGTTTTTT	CATSREFYRGRTNEKLFF
TRBV9	TRBJ2-1	TRBD1	.	TGTGCCAGCAGCTCTGGACAGGGGGCGGTCTCCTACAATGAGCAGTTCTTC	CASSSGQGAVSYNEQFF
TRBV4-3	TRBJ2-3	TRBD2	.	TGCGCCAGCAGCCTTGGACTAGTCGTAGGCACGCAGTATTTT	CASSLGLVVGTQYF
TRBV6-5	TRBJ1-3	TRBD1	.	TGTGCCAGCACCGGGGACAGCTCTGGAAACACCATATATTTT	CASTGDSSGNTIYF
TRBV7-8	TRBJ2-7	TRBD1	.	TGTGCCAGCAGCACCGGACAGGGGAACGAGCAGTACTTC	CASSTGQGNEQYF
TRBV7-9	TRBJ1-2	.	.	TGTGCCAGCAGCTTATTAGGCGAAAAACCCTACTATGGCTACACCTTC	CASSLLGEKPYYGYTF
TRBV7-8	TRBJ2-2	.	few	TGTGCCAGCAGCTTAGTTGTGGCGGGGAGTGCCGGGGAGCTGTTTTTT	CASSLVVAGSAGELFF
TRBV29-1	TRBJ2-1	TRBD2	.	TGCAGCGTTGAAGGGCTAGCGGGACCCAATGAGCAGTTCTTC	CSVEGLAGPNEQFF
TRBV18	TRBJ2-3	.	.	TGTGCCAGCTCACCCGAAACAGATACGCAGTATTTT	CASSPETDTQYF
TRBV7-3	TRBJ2-3	.	.	TGTGCCAGCAGCTTAACCGGCGGCACAGATACGCAGTATTTT	CASSLTGGTDTQYF
TRBV9	TRBJ2-2	TRBD1	.	TGTGCCAGCAGCGTTGGGACAGGGGTCTCCGGGGAGCTGTTTTTT	CASSVGTGVSGELFF